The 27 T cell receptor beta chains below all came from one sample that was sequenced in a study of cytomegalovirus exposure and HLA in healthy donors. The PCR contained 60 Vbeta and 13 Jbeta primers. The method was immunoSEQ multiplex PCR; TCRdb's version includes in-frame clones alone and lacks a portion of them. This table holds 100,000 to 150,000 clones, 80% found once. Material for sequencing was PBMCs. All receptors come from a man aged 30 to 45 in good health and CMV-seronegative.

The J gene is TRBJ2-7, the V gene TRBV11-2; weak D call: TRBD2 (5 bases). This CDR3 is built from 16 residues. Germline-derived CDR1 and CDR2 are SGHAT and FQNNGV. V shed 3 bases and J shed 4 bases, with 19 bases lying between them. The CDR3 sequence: CASSLGIALGGYEQYF. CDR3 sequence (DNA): TGTGCCAGCAGCTTGGGGATAGCTTTAGGAGGTTACGAGCAGTACTTC.

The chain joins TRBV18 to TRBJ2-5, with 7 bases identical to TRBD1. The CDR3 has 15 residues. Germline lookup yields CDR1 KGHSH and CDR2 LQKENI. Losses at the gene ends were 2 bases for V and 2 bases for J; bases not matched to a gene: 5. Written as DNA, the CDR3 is TGTGCCAGCTCACCAGGTGTGACAGGGCAAGAGACCCAGTACTTC. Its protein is CASSPGVTGQETQYF. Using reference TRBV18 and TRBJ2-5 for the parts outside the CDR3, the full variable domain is NAGVMQNPRHLVRRRGQEARLRCSPMKGHSHVYWYRQLPEEGLKFMVYLQKENIIDESGMPKERFSAEFPKEGPSILRIQQVVRGDSAAYFCASSPGVTGQETQYFGPGTRLLVL.

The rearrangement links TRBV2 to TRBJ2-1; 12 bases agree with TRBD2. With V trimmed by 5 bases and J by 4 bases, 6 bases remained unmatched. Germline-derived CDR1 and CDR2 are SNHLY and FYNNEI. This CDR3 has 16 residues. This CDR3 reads CASSLLLAGGYNEQFF. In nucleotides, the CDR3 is TGTGCCAGCAGTCTCCTACTAGCGGGAGGATACAATGAGCAGTTCTTC. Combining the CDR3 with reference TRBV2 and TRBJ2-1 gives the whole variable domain EPEVTQTPSHQVTQMGQEVILRCVPISNHLYFYWYRQILGQKVEFLVSFYNNEISEKSEIFDDQFSVERPDGSNFTLKIRSTKLEDSAMYFCASSLLLAGGYNEQFFGPGTRLTVL.

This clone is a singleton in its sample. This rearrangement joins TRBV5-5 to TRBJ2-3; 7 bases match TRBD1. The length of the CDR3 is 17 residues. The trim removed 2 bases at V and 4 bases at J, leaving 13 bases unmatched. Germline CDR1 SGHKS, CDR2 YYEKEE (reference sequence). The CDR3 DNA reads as TGTGCCAGCAGCTTATATTCTAGGGGGCCAGGGGCAGATACGCAGTATTTT. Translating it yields CASSLYSRGPGADTQYF.

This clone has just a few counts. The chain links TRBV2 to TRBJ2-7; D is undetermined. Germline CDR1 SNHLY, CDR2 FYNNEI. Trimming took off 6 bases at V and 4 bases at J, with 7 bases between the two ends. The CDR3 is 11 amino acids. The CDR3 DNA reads TGTGCCAGCAGGTACCAGTACGAGCAGTACTTC. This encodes CASRYQYEQYF.

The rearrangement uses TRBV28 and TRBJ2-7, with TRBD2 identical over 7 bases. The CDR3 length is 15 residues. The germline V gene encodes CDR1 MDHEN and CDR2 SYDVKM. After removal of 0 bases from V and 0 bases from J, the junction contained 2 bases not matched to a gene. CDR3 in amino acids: CASSLWGGSSYEQYF. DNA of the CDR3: TGTGCCAGCAGTTTATGGGGAGGGAGCTCCTACGAGCAGTACTTC.

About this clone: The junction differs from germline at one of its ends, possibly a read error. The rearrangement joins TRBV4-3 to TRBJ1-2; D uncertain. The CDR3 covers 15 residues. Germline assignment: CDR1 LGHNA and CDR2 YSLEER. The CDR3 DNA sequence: TGCGCCAGCAGCCAAGATAACCCAACCAACTATGGCTACCCCTTC. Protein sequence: CASSQDNPTNYGYPF.

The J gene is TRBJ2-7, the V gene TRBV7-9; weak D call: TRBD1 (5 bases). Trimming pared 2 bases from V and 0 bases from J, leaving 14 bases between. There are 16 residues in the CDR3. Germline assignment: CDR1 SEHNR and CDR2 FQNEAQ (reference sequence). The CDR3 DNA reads TGTGCCAGCAGCTTATCGTCAGGGATCGGCTCCTACGAGCAGTACTTC. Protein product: CASSLSSGIGSYEQYF.

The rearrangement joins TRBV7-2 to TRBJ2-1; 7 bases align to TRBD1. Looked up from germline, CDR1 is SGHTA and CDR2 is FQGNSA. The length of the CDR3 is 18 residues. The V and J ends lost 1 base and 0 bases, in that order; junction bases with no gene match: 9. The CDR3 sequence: CASSLDRGPSYSYNEQFF. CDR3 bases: TGTGCCAGCAGCTTAGACAGGGGCCCTTCTTACTCCTACAATGAGCAGTTCTTC.

CDR3 sequence reads: CAISDSSSSYEQYF. In DNA, the CDR3 is TGTGCCATCAGTGACTCCTCGAGCTCCTACGAGCAGTACTTC. The V gene is TRBV10-3, the J gene TRBJ2-7; D remains unclear. V lost 3 bases and J lost 0, with 9 bases in between. This CDR3 spans 14 amino acids. Germline-derived CDR1 and CDR2 are ENHRY and SYGVKD.

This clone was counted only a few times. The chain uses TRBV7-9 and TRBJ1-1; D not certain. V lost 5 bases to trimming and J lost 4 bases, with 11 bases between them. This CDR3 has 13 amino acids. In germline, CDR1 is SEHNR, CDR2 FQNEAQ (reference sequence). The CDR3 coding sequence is TGTGCCAGCAGCACAGTTCGAAGCACTGAAGCTTTCTTT. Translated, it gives CASSTVRSTEAFF.

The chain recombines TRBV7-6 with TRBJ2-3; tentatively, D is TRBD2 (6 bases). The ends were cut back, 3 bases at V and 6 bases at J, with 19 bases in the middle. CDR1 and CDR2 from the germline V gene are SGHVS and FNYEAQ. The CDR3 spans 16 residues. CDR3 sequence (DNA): TGTGCCAGCAGCTTGGCAGCGGGCCCCGATGCGGATACGCAGTATTTT. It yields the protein CASSLAAGPDADTQYF. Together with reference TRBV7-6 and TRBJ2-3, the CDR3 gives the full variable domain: GAGVSQSPRYKVTKRGQDVALRCDPISGHVSLYWYRQALGQGPEFLTYFNYEAQQDKSGLPNDRFSAERPEGSISTLTIQRTEQRDSAMYRCASSLAAGPDADTQYFGPGTRLTVL.

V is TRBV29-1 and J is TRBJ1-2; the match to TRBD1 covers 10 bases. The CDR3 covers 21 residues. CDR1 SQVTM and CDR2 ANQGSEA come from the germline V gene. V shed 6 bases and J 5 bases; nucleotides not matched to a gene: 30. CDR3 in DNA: TGCAGCGTACGACAATTACACCTTGTAAGAGGGGGACAGGGGACGTATTATGGCTACACCTTC. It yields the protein CSVRQLHLVRGGQGTYYGYTF.

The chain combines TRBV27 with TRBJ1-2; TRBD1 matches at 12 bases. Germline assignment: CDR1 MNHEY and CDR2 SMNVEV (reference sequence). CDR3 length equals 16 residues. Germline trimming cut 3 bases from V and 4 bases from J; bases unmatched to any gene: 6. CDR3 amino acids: CASSLGGTGGFYGYTF. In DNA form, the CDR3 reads TGTGCCAGCAGTTTGGGCGGGACAGGGGGCTTCTATGGCTACACCTTC.

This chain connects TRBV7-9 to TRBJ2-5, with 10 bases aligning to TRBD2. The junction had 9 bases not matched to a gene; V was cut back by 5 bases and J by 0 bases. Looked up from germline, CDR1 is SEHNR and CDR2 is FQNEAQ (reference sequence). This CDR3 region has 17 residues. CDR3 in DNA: TGTGCCAGCAGCCCGAGTCCAGGACTAGCGGACCAAGAGACCCAGTACTTC. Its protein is CASSPSPGLADQETQYF.

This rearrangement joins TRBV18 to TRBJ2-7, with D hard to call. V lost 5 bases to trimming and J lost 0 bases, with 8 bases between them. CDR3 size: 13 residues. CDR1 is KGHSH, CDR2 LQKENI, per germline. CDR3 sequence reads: CASSAGYSYEQYF. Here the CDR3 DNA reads TGTGCCAGCTCAGCAGGCTACTCCTACGAGCAGTACTTC. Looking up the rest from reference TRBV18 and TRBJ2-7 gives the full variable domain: NAGVMQNPRHLVRRRGQEARLRCSPMKGHSHVYWYRQLPEEGLKFMVYLQKENIIDESGMPKERFSAEFPKEGPSILRIQQVVRGDSAAYFCASSAGYSYEQYFGPGTRLTVT.

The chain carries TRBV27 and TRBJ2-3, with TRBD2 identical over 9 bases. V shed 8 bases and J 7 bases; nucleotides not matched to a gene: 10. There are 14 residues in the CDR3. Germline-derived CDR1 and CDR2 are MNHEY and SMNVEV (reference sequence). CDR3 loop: CASGPGLAVYTQYF. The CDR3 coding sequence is TGTGCCAGCGGGCCGGGACTAGCTGTGTATACGCAGTATTTT.

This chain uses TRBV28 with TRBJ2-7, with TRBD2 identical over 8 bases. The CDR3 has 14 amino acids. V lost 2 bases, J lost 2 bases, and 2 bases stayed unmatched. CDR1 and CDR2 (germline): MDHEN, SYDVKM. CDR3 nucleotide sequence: TGTGCCAGCAGTTTACCGGGAGGGGCCTACGAGCAGTACTTC. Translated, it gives CASSLPGGAYEQYF.

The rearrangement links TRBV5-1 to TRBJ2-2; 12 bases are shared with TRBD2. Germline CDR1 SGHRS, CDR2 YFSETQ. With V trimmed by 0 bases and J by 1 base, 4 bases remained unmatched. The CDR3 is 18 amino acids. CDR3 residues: CASSLELGLAGNTGELFF. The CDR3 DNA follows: TGCGCCAGCAGCTTGGAGTTGGGACTAGCGGGGAACACCGGGGAGCTGTTTTTT.

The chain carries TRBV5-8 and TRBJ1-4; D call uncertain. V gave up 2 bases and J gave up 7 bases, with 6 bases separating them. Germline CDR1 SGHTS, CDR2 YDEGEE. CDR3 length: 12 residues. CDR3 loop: CASSLLGEKLFF. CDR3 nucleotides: TGTGCCAGCAGCTTACTTGGTGAAAAACTGTTTTTT.

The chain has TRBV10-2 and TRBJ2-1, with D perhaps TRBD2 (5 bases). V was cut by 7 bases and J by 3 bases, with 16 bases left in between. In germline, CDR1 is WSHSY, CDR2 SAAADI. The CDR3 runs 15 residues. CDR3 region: CASTRTGLSYNEQFF. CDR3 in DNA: TGCGCCAGCACTCGGACCGGACTCAGCTACAATGAGCAGTTCTTC.

DNA of the CDR3: TGTGCCAGCAGCCCCGGACAGGGCTACGAGCAGTACTTC. Translation: CASSPGQGYEQYF. The chain recombines TRBV7-7 with TRBJ2-5; 8 bases map to TRBD1. TRBJ2-7 explains the end of the DNA better; the J call may be wrong. The CDR3 length is 13 residues. Per germline, CDR1 SSHAT and CDR2 FNYEAQ (reference sequence).

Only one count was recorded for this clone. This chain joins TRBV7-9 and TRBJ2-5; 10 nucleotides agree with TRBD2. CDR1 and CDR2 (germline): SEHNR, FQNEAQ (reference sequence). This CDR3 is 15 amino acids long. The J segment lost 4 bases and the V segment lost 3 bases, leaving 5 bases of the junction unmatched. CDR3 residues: CASSLGLAWRETQYF. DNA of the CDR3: TGTGCCAGCAGCTTGGGACTAGCGTGGAGAGAGACCCAGTACTTC.

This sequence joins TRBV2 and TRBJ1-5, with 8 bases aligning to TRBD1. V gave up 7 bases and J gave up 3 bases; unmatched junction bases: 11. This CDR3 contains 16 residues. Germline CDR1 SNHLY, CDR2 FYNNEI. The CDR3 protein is CASTRVVDRANQPQHF. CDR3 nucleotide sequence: TGTGCCAGCACTCGAGTCGTGGACAGGGCCAATCAGCCCCAGCATTTT.

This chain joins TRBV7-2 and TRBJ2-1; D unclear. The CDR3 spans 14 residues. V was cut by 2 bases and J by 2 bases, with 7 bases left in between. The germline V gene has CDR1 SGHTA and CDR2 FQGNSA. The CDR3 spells CASSLLYTYNEQFF. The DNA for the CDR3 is TGTGCCAGCAGCTTACTATATACCTACAATGAGCAGTTCTTC. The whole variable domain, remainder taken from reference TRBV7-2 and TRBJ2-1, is GAGVSQSPSNKVTEKGKDVELRCDPISGHTALYWYRQSLGQGLEFLIYFQGNSAPDKSGLPSDRFSAERTGGSVSTLTIQRTQQEDSAVYLCASSLLYTYNEQFFGPGTRLTVL.

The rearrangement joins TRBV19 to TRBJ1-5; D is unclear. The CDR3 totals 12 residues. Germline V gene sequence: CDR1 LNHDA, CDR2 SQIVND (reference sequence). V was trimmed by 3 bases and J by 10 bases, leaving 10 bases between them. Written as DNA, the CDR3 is TGTGCCAGTAGTATGGGAGACATACCCCAGCATTTT. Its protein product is CASSMGDIPQHF.

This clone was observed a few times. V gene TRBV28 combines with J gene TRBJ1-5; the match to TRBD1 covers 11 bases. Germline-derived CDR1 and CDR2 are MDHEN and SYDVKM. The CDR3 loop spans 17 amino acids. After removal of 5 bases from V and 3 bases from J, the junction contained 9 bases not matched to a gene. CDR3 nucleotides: TGTGCCAGCAGTCGCGCCCGGACAGGGGGCTTCAATCAGCCCCAGCATTTT. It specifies CASSRARTGGFNQPQHF.